This T cell receptor beta chain originates from a study of T cell repertoires in cytomegalovirus infection. Looking at the study overall: CMV epitopes, recently identified HLA-C-restricted and well-studied HLA-B-restricted, were used. Signatures in public TCR beta sequences pointed to both CMV infection and matching HLA type. General study findings and limits: Dominating the ex vivo response were HLA-C-restricted CMV-specific TCR beta clonotypes. Totalled public TCR beta family frequency picked out people who carried CMV plus the relevant HLA.

On this clonotype itself: Its specificity is not known.

Each CDR3 protein gets one entry after TCRdb re-called the reads with MiXCR. The table shows about 830,000 distinct CDR3 sequences, with 30% to 35% occurring only once. The sample here was cultured CD8+ T cells from PBMCs, taken from culture after CMV antigen stimulation. The source is a human donor in good health (CMV status not recorded). Some clones in this sample may be carry-over from other donors' samples.

CDR3 in DNA: TGTGCCAGCAGTGACCCGACAGGGGGCGAAGGATCCTATGGCTACACCTTC. It codes for CASSDPTGGEGSYGYTF. This chain joins TRBV2 and TRBJ1-2, with 10 bases fitting TRBD1. The length of the CDR3 is 17 residues. Germline V gives CDR1 SNHLY, CDR2 FYNNEI. The trim removed 3 bases at V and 4 bases at J, leaving 11 bases unmatched. The full variable domain, in which reference TRBV2 and TRBJ1-2 provide the parts outside the CDR3, is EPEVTQTPSHQVTQMGQEVILRCVPISNHLYFYWYRQILGQKVEFLVSFYNNEISEKSEIFDDQFSVERPDGSNFTLKIRSTKLEDSAMYFCASSDPTGGEGSYGYTFGSGTRLTVV.